This T cell receptor beta chain came from a study of beta chain features in type 1 diabetes. Study results and limitations: Researchers report that Type 1 diabetes patients had moderately but significantly shorter TCRB CDR3s across all four CD4+ subsets. Reads derived from cDNA could over-represent cells showing high TCR expression. Among patients, naive, central memory and Treg TCRB repertoires appeared more similar than among healthy donors.

A remark on this clone: Its antigen is unknown.

Reverse transcribing all isolated RNA meant expressed TCRB transcripts were sequenced. Sequencing of naive, central memory and regulatory T cell samples gave an average of about 3.7 million reads. The protocol was immunoSEQ multiplex PCR, while the TCRdb copy is restricted to in-frame clones and leaves out a portion. Altogether hundreds of thousands of clones are present, about 14% being singletons, with the ten largest covering 0.035% to 0.04%. This CDR3 has 13 residues. Germline lookup yields CDR1 SGDLS and CDR2 YYNGEE. V gave up 6 bases and J gave up 2 bases, with 10 bases separating them. V gene TRBV9 combines with J gene TRBJ2-3, with D uncertain. This clonotype was sampled from a man aged 18 to 29 with type 1 diabetes. The specimen was naive CD4+ T cells from blood. Here the CDR3 reads CASTSPNTDTQYF. DNA for the CDR3: TGTGCCAGCACCTCTCCAAACACAGATACGCAGTATTTT. Combining the CDR3 with reference TRBV9 and TRBJ2-3 gives the whole variable domain DSGVTQTPKHLITATGQRVTLRCSPRSGDLSVYWYQQSLDQGLQFLIQYYNGEERAKGNILERFSAQQFPDLHSELNLSSLELGDSALYFCASTSPNTDTQYFGPGTRLTVL.